The entry that follows covers one T cell receptor beta chain sequence. Its target is unknown. Method: immunoSEQ multiplex PCR; TCRdb's copy keeps in-frame clones and lacks some. The table shows over 11,000 clones, with about nine tenths occurring only once. The data belong to a study of PD-1 blockade in mismatch repair-deficient tumors. Study-wide results and limits: After pembrolizumab, tumor-resident clones rose rapidly, then generally contracted before radiologic responses.

Germline assignment: CDR1 MDHEN and CDR2 SYDVKM. The CDR3 covers 12 residues. V lost 6 bases to trimming and J lost 0 bases, with 3 bases between them. This sample's time point: identical approximately 11-day culture without peptide (control). This clonotype was obtained from an adult with mismatch repair-deficient cancer. The sequencing used cells cultured in vitro, collected from a patient treated with pembrolizumab. V is TRBV28 and J is TRBJ1-5, with no clear D. The CDR3 is CASRFSNQPQHF. CDR3 bases: TGTGCCAGCAGGTTTAGCAATCAGCCCCAGCATTTT.